These 8 T cell receptor beta chains were all obtained from the same sample, sequenced in a study of human thymus T cells. Surgeons resected thymus tissue during corrective heart surgery. Using immunoSEQ multiplex PCR, the repertoire was profiled, and TCRdb retains in-frame clones only, with some absent. The sample yields about 78,000 clones, around 96% seen once. The source material was thymus tissue. These receptors all stem from a boy less than two years old with a congenital heart defect but otherwise immunologically healthy.

J is TRBJ1-2 and V is TRBV4-1, with D uncertain. V lost 3 bases to trimming and J lost 8 bases, with 19 bases between them. The CDR3 has 15 residues. CDR1 and CDR2 from the germline V gene are MGHRA and YSYEKL. CDR3 DNA sequence: TGCGCCAGCAGCCAGGGCTGGATAGGAGGTGGCGGCTACACCTTC. This encodes CASSQGWIGGGGYTF.

This chain joins TRBV14 and TRBJ2-7; D ambiguous. Germline values: CDR1 SGHDN, CDR2 FVKESK. V lost 0 bases and J lost 6, with 9 bases in between. This CDR3 has 13 residues. This CDR3 reads CASSQEVIGEQYF. The CDR3 DNA follows: TGTGCCAGCAGCCAAGAAGTCATCGGCGAGCAGTACTTC.

The rearrangement uses TRBV5-1 and TRBJ2-7; TRBD1 might be the D (6 bases). V was shortened by 0 bases and J by 5 bases, with 9 bases between the two germline ends. Germline CDR1 and CDR2: SGHRS and YFSETQ. The length of the CDR3 is 13 residues. This CDR3 reads CASSLGTAHEQYF. In DNA, the CDR3 is TGCGCCAGCAGCTTGGGGACAGCGCACGAGCAGTACTTC.

V usage is TRBV5-5 and J usage is TRBJ2-1; 9 bases agree with TRBD2. Germline V lookup: CDR1 SGHKS, CDR2 YYEKEE (reference sequence). CDR3 length equals 19 residues. V lost 3 bases to trimming and J lost 3 bases; unmatched junction nucleotides: 16. The DNA for the CDR3 is TGTGCCAGCAGCTCACGCTCAAGACTAGCGGACTTTTACTACAATGAGCAGTTCTTC. Amino acid sequence: CASSSRSRLADFYYNEQFF.

J is TRBJ1-3 and V is TRBV7-2, with 7 bases matching TRBD1. V shed 8 bases, J shed 4 bases, and the junction held 8 bases outside the gene matches. CDR1 SGHTA and CDR2 FQGNSA come from the germline V gene. The CDR3 loop spans 14 amino acids. The CDR3 loop reads CASAKGTAGNTIYF. CDR3 in DNA: TGTGCCAGCGCGAAAGGGACAGCCGGAAACACCATATATTTT.

The chain uses TRBV7-3 and TRBJ1-1, with a possible D match to TRBD1 (6 bases). CDR1 SGHTA and CDR2 FQGTGA come from the germline V gene. The CDR3 loop spans 14 amino acids. Trimming left V 5 bases short and J 5 bases short, with 15 bases between. The CDR3 reads CASSESRGKTEAFF. CDR3 DNA sequence: TGTGCCAGCAGCGAATCCAGGGGAAAGACTGAAGCTTTCTTT.

Here the CDR3 DNA reads TGTGCCAGCAGCTCAGCGGGATTCATGAACACTGAAGCTTTCTTT. Its translation is CASSSAGFMNTEAFF. J is TRBJ1-1 and V is TRBV7-6; D remains ambiguous. Per germline, CDR1 SGHVS and CDR2 FNYEAQ. V shed 4 bases and J shed 0 bases, with 12 bases lying between them. The CDR3 is 15 amino acids.

This chain connects TRBV30 to TRBJ2-5; weak D call: TRBD1 (5 bases). The J call is doubtful: the DNA matches TRBJ2-7 better. CDR3 length: 13 amino acids. Germline CDR1 is GTSNPN and CDR2 is SVGIG (reference sequence). The CDR3 nucleotides are TGTGCCTGGAGTAACCAGGGATGTCGCGAGCAGTACTTC. Amino acids: CAWSNQGCREQYF.